The 24 T cell receptor beta chains below come from one sample, sequenced in a study of blood T cell repertoires in COVID-19. Profiled with immunoSEQ multiplex PCR; TCRdb holds only in-frame clones, not every one. The data show roughly 120,000 clones, with about nine tenths seen just once and roughly 4.4% held by the top ten. Sequenced material: peripheral blood. These TCRs come from a woman aged 45-65 years with acute or convalescent COVID-19.

This clone was seen more than once but under ten times. V usage is TRBV3-1 (or the pseudogene TRBV3-2) and J usage is TRBJ1-5; D remains ambiguous. V lost 0 bases and J lost 9, with 6 bases in between. The CDR3 has 12 residues. CDR1 is LGHDT, CDR2 YNNKEL, per germline (reference sequence). The CDR3 region has the DNA TGTGCCAGCAGCCAAGAGCGCGGGCCCCAGCATTTT. The encoded protein is CASSQERGPQHF.

The chain joins TRBV10-2 to TRBJ1-2, with D possibly being TRBD1 (6 bases). There are 15 residues in the CDR3. Germline V gene lookup returns CDR1 WSHSY and CDR2 SAAADI. The germline V and J ends were trimmed by 0 bases and 4 bases, with 12 bases remaining between them. CDR3 loop: CASSESTGFSYGYTF. The CDR3 DNA reads as TGCGCCAGCAGTGAGTCGACAGGTTTTAGCTATGGCTACACCTTC.

The chain employs TRBV19 and TRBJ1-4; TRBD1 matches 7 bases. The germline V gene has CDR1 LNHDA and CDR2 SQIVND (reference sequence). The CDR3 contains 15 residues. Losses at the gene ends were 7 bases for V and 8 bases for J; bases not matched to a gene: 13. The CDR3 DNA reads TGTGCCAGTATTTACAGGGGAAGGGAAGTCGAAAAACTGTTTTTT. Its protein product is CASIYRGREVEKLFF.

V and J are TRBV29-1 and TRBJ1-1, with D hard to call. V lost 2 bases, J lost 8 bases, and 12 bases lay in between. The CDR3 loop spans 12 amino acids. Germline CDR1 reads SQVTM; CDR2 reads ANQGSEA. This CDR3 reads CSVESAIREAFF. CDR3 sequence (DNA): TGCAGCGTTGAAAGTGCTATTCGGGAAGCTTTCTTT.

V usage is TRBV6-1 and J usage is TRBJ2-3; no clear D. V lost 2 bases, J lost 4 bases, and 4 bases lay in between. Per the germline V gene, CDR1 is MNHNS and CDR2 is SASEGT. The CDR3 consists of 12 residues. In DNA form, the CDR3 reads TGTGCCAGCAGTGAATTCGCAGATACGCAGTATTTT. It codes for CASSEFADTQYF.

The chain has TRBV19 and TRBJ1-5; 10 nucleotides align to TRBD1. This CDR3 contains 13 residues. Germline V CDR1 and CDR2: LNHDA, SQIVND (reference sequence). The CDR3 sequence is CAIAGTGDQPQHF. The CDR3 nucleotides read TGTGCAATAGCCGGGACAGGGGATCAGCCCCAGCATTTT. The full variable domain, with the rest looked up from reference TRBV19 and TRBJ1-5, is DGGITQSPKYLFRKEGQNVTLSCEQNLNHDAMYWYRQDPGQGLRLIYYSQIVNDFQKGDIAEGYSVSREKKESFPLTVTSAQKNPTAFYLCAIAGTGDQPQHFGDGTRLSIL.

The chain uses TRBV3-1 (or the pseudogene TRBV3-2) and TRBJ1-3; D ambiguous. Trimming left V 3 bases short and J 6 bases short, with 12 bases between. The CDR3 is 14 residues long. The germline CDR1 and CDR2 sequences are LGHDT and YNNKEL (reference sequence). CDR3 in amino acids: CASSQIPETNTIYF. DNA for the CDR3: TGTGCCAGCAGCCAGATACCGGAGACAAACACCATATATTTT.

The V gene is TRBV30, the J gene TRBJ1-5; D remains unclear. CDR3 size: 12 residues. The V end lost 1 base, the J end lost 4 bases, and 5 bases lay between the germline ends. Germline-derived CDR1 and CDR2 are GTSNPN and SVGIG (reference sequence). The CDR3 protein is CAWSAGNQPQHF. CDR3 sequence (DNA): TGTGCCTGGAGTGCCGGGAATCAGCCCCAGCATTTT.

The CDR3 is CASSIKRDQPQHF. The CDR3 DNA reads as TGTGCCAGTAGTATCAAGAGGGATCAGCCCCAGCATTTT. The rearrangement joins TRBV19 to TRBJ1-5, with D uncertain. The CDR3 extends over 13 amino acids. From germline, CDR1 is LNHDA and CDR2 SQIVND (reference sequence). V was trimmed by 3 bases and J by 5 bases, leaving 8 bases between them.

This chain joins TRBV6-2 or TRBV6-3 and TRBJ2-1; D not certain. Trimming took 2 bases from V and 8 from J, leaving 4 bases between them. The CDR3 loop spans 11 amino acids. Germline V gene data show CDR1 as MNHEY and CDR2 as SVGEGT. The CDR3 region has the DNA TGTGCCAGCAGTTACCCCGATGAGCAGTTCTTC. This sequence encodes CASSYPDEQFF.

The J gene is TRBJ2-1, the V gene TRBV2, with TRBD2 identical over 10 bases. Germline lookup yields CDR1 SNHLY and CDR2 FYNNEI. V was pared by 1 base and J by 0 bases, with 9 bases of the junction left unmatched. The CDR3 has 19 amino acids. The DNA of the CDR3 is TGTGCCAGCAGTGAAGTAGCGGGAGGCTCCGAGAGCTCCTACAATGAGCAGTTCTTC. Translated: CASSEVAGGSESSYNEQFF.

The chain carries TRBV28 and TRBJ1-4; tentatively, D is TRBD1 (5 bases). Germline V gene lookup returns CDR1 MDHEN and CDR2 SYDVKM. Deletions cut 3 bases from V and 3 bases from J, with 14 bases between. There are 16 residues in the CDR3. The CDR3 coding sequence is TGTGCCAGCAGTTTGAAGGGCTCGGGGGCTAATGAAAAACTGTTTTTT. This codes for CASSLKGSGANEKLFF.

The CDR3, as DNA: TGCGCCAGCAGCTTCCATGCGTCCTACGAGCAGTACTTC. It translates to CASSFHASYEQYF. The J gene is TRBJ2-7, the V gene TRBV5-1; D is uncertain. The CDR3 totals 13 residues. The germline CDR1 and CDR2 sequences are SGHRS and YFSETQ. V shed 2 bases and J shed 1 base, with 7 bases lying between them.

The chain links TRBV9 to TRBJ2-5; D perhaps matches TRBD1 (5 bases). V lost 4 bases and J lost 5, with 15 bases in between. Germline lookup yields CDR1 SGDLS and CDR2 YYNGEE. The CDR3 consists of 14 residues. CDR3 DNA: TGTGCCAGCAGCTTGGGGCCTGCCGGGGAGACCCAGTACTTC. It specifies CASSLGPAGETQYF.

For this clone: This CDR3 is also generated by other DNA sequences in the sample. The chain carries TRBV12-3 or TRBV12-4 and TRBJ1-5; D is ambiguous. This CDR3 comprises 13 residues. Trimming cost V 5 bases and J 0 bases, with 5 bases left between them. This CDR3 reads CASSLNSNQPQHF. In DNA, the CDR3 is TGTGCCAGCAGTCTTAATAGCAATCAGCCCCAGCATTTT.

The chain carries TRBV5-1 and TRBJ2-7; 7 bases are shared with TRBD1. Germline CDR1 SGHRS, CDR2 YFSETQ. The CDR3 consists of 15 residues. The J segment lost 4 bases and the V segment lost 5 bases, leaving 12 bases of the junction unmatched. The CDR3 DNA follows: TGCGCCAGCAGGCGAACCGGGACAGACCTTTACGAGCAGTACTTC. This translates into CASRRTGTDLYEQYF.

V and J are TRBV19 and TRBJ1-3; possible D gene TRBD1, 5 bases. The CDR3 sequence is 13 residues long. Looked up from germline, CDR1 is LNHDA and CDR2 is SQIVND (reference sequence). Trimming cost V 10 bases and J 2 bases, with 12 bases left between them. The CDR3: CATSGGTGNTIYF. In DNA, the CDR3 is TGTGCCACGTCGGGGGGAACTGGAAACACCATATATTTT.

The chain carries TRBV12-3 or TRBV12-4 and TRBJ1-5; D is unclear. This CDR3 has 12 amino acids. Trimming left V 6 bases short and J 7 bases short, with 10 bases between. The CDR3 coding sequence is TGTGCCAGCAGAGTGGGCCGGCAGCCCCAGCATTTT. The encoded protein is CASRVGRQPQHF.

J is TRBJ1-1 and V is TRBV7-9, with D uncertain. V was pared by 4 bases and J by 1 base, with 7 bases between. This CDR3 is built from 13 residues. Germline V gives CDR1 SEHNR, CDR2 FQNEAQ (reference sequence). In nucleotides, the CDR3 is TGTGCCAGCAGCTCACACGCGAACACTGAAGCTTTCTTT. Translating gives CASSSHANTEAFF.

The J gene is TRBJ1-4, the V gene TRBV7-9, with 7 bases matching TRBD1. The CDR3 sequence is 15 residues long. The V segment lost 3 bases and the J segment 5 bases; nucleotides outside the gene matches: 6. Germline values: CDR1 SEHNR, CDR2 FQNEAQ (reference sequence). In DNA, the CDR3 is TGTGCCAGCAGCTTTGAGACAGGGAGGAATGAAAAACTGTTTTTT. Protein product: CASSFETGRNEKLFF.

The V call is TRBV18, the J call TRBJ1-1, with 9 bases matching TRBD1. V shed 6 bases, J shed 2 bases, and the junction held 4 bases outside the gene matches. In germline, CDR1 is KGHSH, CDR2 LQKENI. The CDR3 runs to 14 residues. Written as DNA, the CDR3 is TGTGCCAGCTCCCAGGGACAGGGTAACACTGAAGCTTTCTTT. Residues: CASSQGQGNTEAFF.

J is TRBJ2-1 and V is TRBV4-1; 7 positions match TRBD2. Trimming at V came to 6 bases and at J to 5 bases, leaving 10 bases not matched to a gene. Germline V gene sequence: CDR1 MGHRA, CDR2 YSYEKL. The CDR3 is made up of 15 amino acids. The CDR3 here is CASSHGLDWDNEQFF. As DNA, the CDR3 is TGCGCCAGCAGTCACGGACTAGATTGGGACAATGAGCAGTTCTTC.

The V gene is TRBV7-3, the J gene TRBJ2-1; 8 positions match TRBD2. J was trimmed by 8 bases and V by 3 bases; bases with no gene match: 9. Germline-derived CDR1 and CDR2 are SGHTA and FQGTGA. The CDR3 extends over 15 amino acids. The CDR3 DNA is TGTGCCAGCAGCTTCCAAGCGGGAGCATGGTATGAGCAGTTCTTC. Amino acids: CASSFQAGAWYEQFF. Full variable domain (remainder filled in from reference TRBV7-3 and TRBJ2-1): GAGVSQTPSNKVTEKGKYVELRCDPISGHTALYWYRQSLGQGPEFLIYFQGTGAADDSGLPNDRFFAVRPEGSVSTLKIQRTERGDSAVYLCASSFQAGAWYEQFFGPGTRLTVL.

Of note for this clone: Compared with germline, one end of the junction differs, possibly owing to a read error. V usage is TRBV5-1 and J usage is TRBJ1-1, with 7 nucleotides matching TRBD1. In germline, CDR1 is SGHRS, CDR2 YFSETQ. The CDR3 covers 13 residues. This chain's CDR3 is CASRLGQSTEAFF. CDR3 sequence (DNA): TGCGCCAGCAGGTTGGGACAGAGCACTGAAGCTTTCTTT.